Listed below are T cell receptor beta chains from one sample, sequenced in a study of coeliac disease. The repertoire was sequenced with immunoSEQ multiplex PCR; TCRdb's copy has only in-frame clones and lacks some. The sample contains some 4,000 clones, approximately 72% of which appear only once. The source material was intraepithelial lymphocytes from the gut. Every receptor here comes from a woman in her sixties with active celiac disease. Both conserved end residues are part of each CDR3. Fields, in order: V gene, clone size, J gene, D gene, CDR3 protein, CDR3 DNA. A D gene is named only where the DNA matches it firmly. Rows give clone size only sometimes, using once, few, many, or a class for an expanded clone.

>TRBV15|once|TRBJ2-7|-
CATSRELGGNSYEQYF
TGTGCCACCAGCAGAGAACTTGGGGGGAACTCCTACGAGCAGTACTTC
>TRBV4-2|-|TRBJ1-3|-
CASSQDRGSGNTIYF
TGTGCCAGCAGCCAAGACCGGGGGTCTGGAAACACCATATATTTT
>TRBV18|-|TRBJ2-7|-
CASSPGRLEQYF
TGTGCCAGCTCACCAGGGCGCCTCGAGCAGTACTTC
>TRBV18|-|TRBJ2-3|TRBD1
CASSPRDRDTDTQYF
TGTGCCAGCTCACCACGAGACAGGGACACAGATACGCAGTATTTT
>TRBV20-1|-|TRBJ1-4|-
CSARRGEKLFF
TGCAGTGCTAGACGCGGGGAAAAACTGTTTTTT
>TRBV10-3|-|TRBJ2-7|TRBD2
CAISESTSGVSYEQYF
TGTGCCATCAGTGAGTCAACTAGCGGGGTCTCCTACGAGCAGTACTTC
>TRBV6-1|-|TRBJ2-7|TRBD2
CASSPPLAGTYEQYF
TGTGCCAGCAGTCCACCACTAGCGGGTACCTACGAGCAGTACTTC
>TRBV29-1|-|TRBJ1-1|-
CSVLVGGTEAFF
TGCAGCGTCTTGGTCGGGGGCACTGAAGCTTTCTTT
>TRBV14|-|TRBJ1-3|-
CASSPTGQMSGNTIYF
TGTGCCAGCAGCCCCACAGGACAAATGTCTGGAAACACCATATATTTT
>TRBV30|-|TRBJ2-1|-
CAGGANSGHEQFF
TGTGCCGGTGGGGCCAACTCGGGCCATGAGCAGTTCTTC
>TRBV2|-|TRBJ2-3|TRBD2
CASSVPGGPADTQYF
TGTGCCAGCAGTGTCCCGGGGGGGCCTGCAGATACGCAGTATTTT
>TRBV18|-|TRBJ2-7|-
CASSRTAVSTYEQYF
TGTGCCAGCTCCCGTACGGCGGTGAGTACCTACGAGCAGTACTTC
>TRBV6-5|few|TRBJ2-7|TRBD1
CASSPRQGGIYEQYF
TGTGCCAGCAGTCCCCGACAGGGTGGAATCTACGAGCAGTACTTC
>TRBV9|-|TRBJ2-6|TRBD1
CASTRQGALGANVLTF
TGTGCCAGCACGAGACAGGGGGCGCTTGGGGCCAACGTCCTGACTTTC
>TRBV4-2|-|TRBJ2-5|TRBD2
CASSQLMTSGSGETQYF
TGTGCCAGCAGCCAATTAATGACTAGCGGGAGCGGAGAGACCCAGTACTTC
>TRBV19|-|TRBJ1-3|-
CASSSSPSTGNTIYF
TGTGCCAGTAGTAGCTCACCGAGTACCGGAAACACCATATATTTT
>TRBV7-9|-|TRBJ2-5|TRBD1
CASSPGQRKETQYF
TGTGCCAGCAGCCCGGGACAGCGGAAAGAGACCCAGTACTTC